This record looks at one TCR beta chain sequence and its context. As yet, its antigen is unknown. The study drew the donors from its approximately 130-subject validation cohort, separate from the roughly 700-subject first cohort. The CDR3 covers 15 residues. The junction had 10 bases not matched to a gene; V was cut back by 5 bases and J by 5 bases. Germline V lookup: CDR1 LNHDA, CDR2 SQIVND (reference sequence). These data are taken from a study of cytomegalovirus exposure and HLA in healthy donors. As for the study in general: The roughly 120 validation repertoires matched the 650 to 850 first-cohort repertoires in platform, a later analysis reported. Study-wide results and caveats: According to reports, the classifier identified cytomegalovirus status with high specificity and sensitivity. It was confirmed in vitro that three of the CMV-associated chains were specific for CMV antigens.

Profiling relied on immunoSEQ multiplex PCR, and the TCRdb table lists in-frame clones only, not all of them. The sample consists of tens of thousands of clones, about 90% of them appearing once. V is TRBV19 and J is TRBJ2-5, with TRBD1 identical over 8 bases. Sequencing was carried out using PBMCs. The clonotype comes from a man aged 18 to 29 in good health and CMV-seronegative. This chain's CDR3 is CASSLRPGGGETQYF. The CDR3 DNA follows: TGTGCCAGTAGTCTTCGTCCAGGGGGCGGGGAGACCCAGTACTTC.